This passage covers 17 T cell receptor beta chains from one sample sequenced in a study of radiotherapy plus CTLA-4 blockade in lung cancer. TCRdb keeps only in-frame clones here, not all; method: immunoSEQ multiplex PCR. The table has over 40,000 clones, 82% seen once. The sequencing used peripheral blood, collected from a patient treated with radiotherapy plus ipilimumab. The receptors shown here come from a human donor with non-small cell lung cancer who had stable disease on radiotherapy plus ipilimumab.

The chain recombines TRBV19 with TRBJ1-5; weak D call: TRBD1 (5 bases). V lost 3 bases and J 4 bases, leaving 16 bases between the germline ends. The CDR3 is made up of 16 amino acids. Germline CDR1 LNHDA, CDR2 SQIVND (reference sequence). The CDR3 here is CASSIRVAGRNQPQHF. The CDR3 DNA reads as TGTGCCAGTAGTATTAGAGTGGCAGGGCGGAATCAGCCCCAGCATTTT.

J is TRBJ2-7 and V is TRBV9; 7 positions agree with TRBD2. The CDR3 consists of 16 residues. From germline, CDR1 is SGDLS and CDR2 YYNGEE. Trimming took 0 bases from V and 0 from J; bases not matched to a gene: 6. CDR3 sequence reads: CASSVAVSGYSYEQYF. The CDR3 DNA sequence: TGTGCCAGCAGCGTAGCTGTTAGCGGGTACTCCTACGAGCAGTACTTC.

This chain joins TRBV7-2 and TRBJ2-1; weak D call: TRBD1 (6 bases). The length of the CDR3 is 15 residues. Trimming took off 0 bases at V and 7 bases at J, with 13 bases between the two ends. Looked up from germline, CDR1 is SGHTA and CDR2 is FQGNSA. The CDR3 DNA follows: TGTGCCAGCAGCTTAGCGGGGGTAGACAGGAATGAGCAGTTCTTC. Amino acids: CASSLAGVDRNEQFF.

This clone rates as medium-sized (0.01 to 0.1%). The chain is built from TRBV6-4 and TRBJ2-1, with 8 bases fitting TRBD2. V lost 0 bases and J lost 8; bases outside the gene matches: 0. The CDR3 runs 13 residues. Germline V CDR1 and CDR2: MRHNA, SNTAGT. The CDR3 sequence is CASSDSTSDEQFF. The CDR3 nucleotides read TGTGCCAGCAGTGACTCGACTAGCGATGAGCAGTTCTTC.

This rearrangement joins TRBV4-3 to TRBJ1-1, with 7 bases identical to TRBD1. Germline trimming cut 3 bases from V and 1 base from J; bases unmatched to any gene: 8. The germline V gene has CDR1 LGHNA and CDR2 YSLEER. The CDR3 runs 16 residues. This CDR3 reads CASSQETGTANTEAFF. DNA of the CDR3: TGCGCCAGCAGCCAGGAGACCGGGACAGCGAACACTGAAGCTTTCTTT.

The CDR3 region has the DNA TGTGCCAGCAGTTTTATAGGGGCAGACGGGACTTATGAAAAACTGTTTTTT. It translates to CASSFIGADGTYEKLFF. The chain is built from TRBV27 and TRBJ1-4; D possibly corresponds to TRBD1 (5 bases). Looked up from germline, CDR1 is MNHEY and CDR2 is SMNVEV (reference sequence). This CDR3 is 17 amino acids long. V lost 3 bases and J 6 bases, leaving 20 bases between the germline ends. The complete variable domain, with remaining parts taken from reference TRBV27 and TRBJ1-4, reads EAQVTQNPRYLITVTGKKLTVTCSQNMNHEYMSWYRQDPGLGLRQIYYSMNVEVTDKGDVPEGYKVSRKEKRNFPLILESPSPNQTSLYFCASSFIGADGTYEKLFFGSGTQLSVL.

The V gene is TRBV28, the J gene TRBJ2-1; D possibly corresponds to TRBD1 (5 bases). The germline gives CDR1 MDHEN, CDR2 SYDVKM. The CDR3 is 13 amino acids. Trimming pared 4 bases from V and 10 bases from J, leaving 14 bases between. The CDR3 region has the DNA TGTGCCAGCAGTTATACCCAGGGAACCGAGCAGTTCTTC. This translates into CASSYTQGTEQFF.

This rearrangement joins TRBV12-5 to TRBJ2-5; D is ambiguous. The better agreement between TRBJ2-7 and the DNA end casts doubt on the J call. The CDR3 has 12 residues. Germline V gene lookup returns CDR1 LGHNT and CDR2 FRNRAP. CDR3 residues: CASGPSTREQYF. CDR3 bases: TGTGCTAGTGGCCCCTCCACGCGCGAGCAGTACTTC.

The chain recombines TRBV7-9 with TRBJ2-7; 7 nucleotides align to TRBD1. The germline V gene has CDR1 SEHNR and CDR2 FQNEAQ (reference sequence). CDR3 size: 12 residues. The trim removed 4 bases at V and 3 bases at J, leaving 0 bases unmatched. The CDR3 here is CASSWTGYEQYF. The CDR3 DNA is TGTGCCAGCAGCTGGACAGGCTACGAGCAGTACTTC. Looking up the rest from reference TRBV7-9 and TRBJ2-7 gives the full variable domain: DTGVSQNPRHKITKRGQNVTFRCDPISEHNRLYWYRQTLGQGPEFLTYFQNEAQLEKSRLLSDRFSAERPKGSFSTLEIQRTEQGDSAMYLCASSWTGYEQYFGPGTRLTVT.

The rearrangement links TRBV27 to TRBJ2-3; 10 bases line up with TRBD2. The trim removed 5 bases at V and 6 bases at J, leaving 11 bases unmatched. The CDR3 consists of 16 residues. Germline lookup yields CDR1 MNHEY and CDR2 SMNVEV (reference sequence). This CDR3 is CASSARPSGRGDTQYF. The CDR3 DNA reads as TGTGCCAGCAGTGCCCGCCCTAGCGGGAGAGGTGATACGCAGTATTTT.

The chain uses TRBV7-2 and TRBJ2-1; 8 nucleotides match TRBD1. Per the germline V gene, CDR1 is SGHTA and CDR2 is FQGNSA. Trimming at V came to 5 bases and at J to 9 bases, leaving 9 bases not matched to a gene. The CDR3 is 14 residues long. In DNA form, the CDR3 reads TGTGCCAGCAGCAATGATGGACAGGGCCGTGAGCAGTTCTTC. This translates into CASSNDGQGREQFF.

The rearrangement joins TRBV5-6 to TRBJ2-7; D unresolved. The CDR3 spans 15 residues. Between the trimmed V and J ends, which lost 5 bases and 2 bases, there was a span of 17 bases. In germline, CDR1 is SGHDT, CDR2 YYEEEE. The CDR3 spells CASRESRDLPYEQYF. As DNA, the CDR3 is TGTGCCAGCAGAGAGAGCCGCGACTTGCCCTACGAGCAGTACTTC. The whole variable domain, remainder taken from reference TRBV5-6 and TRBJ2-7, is DAGVTQSPTHLIKTRGQQVTLRCSPKSGHDTVSWYQQALGQGPQFIFQYYEEEERQRGNFPDRFSGHQFPNYSSELNVNALLLGDSALYLCASRESRDLPYEQYFGPGTRLTVT.

CDR3 amino acids: CASSVSSGRAFETQYF. In nucleotides, the CDR3 is TGTGCCAGCAGCGTAAGCAGCGGGAGGGCCTTTGAGACCCAGTACTTC. The chain is built from TRBV9 and TRBJ2-5, with 10 bases that match TRBD2. The germline V gene encodes CDR1 SGDLS and CDR2 YYNGEE. This CDR3 is 16 amino acids long. Trimming removed 1 base from V and 5 bases from J; junction bases left unmatched: 8.

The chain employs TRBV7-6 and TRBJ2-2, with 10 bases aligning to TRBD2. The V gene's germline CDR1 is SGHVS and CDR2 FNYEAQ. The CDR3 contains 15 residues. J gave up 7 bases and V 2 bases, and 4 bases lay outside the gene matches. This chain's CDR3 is CASSLSGRAGGELFF. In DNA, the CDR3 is TGTGCCAGCAGCTTAAGCGGGAGGGCCGGCGGGGAGCTGTTTTTT.

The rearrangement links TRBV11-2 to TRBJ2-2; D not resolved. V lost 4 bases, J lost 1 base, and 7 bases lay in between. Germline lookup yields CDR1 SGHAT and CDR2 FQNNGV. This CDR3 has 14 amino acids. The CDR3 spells CASSYRMNTGELFF. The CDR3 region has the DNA TGTGCCAGCAGCTACAGAATGAACACCGGGGAGCTGTTTTTT.

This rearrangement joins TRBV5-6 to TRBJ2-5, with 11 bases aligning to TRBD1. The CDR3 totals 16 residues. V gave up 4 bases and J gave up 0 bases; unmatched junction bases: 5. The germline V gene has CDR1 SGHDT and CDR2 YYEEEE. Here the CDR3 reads CASSRGTGGYQETQYF. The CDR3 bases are TGTGCCAGCAGCCGAGGGACAGGGGGGTACCAAGAGACCCAGTACTTC.

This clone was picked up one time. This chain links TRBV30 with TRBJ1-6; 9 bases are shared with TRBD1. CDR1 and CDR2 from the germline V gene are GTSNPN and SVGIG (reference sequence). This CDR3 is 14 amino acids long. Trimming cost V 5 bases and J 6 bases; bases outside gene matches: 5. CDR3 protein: CAWGATGGNSPLHF. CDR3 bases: TGTGCCTGGGGGGCGACAGGGGGTAATTCACCCCTCCACTTT.